This T cell receptor beta chain was documented in a study of beta chain features in type 1 diabetes. Overall study findings and caveats: The study found that naive, central memory and Treg TCRB repertoires appeared more similar in patients than in healthy donors. Using cDNA template may skew counts toward highly expressing activated cells.

The isolated RNA, all of it, was reverse transcribed, so expressed TCRB transcripts were what got sequenced. Profiled with immunoSEQ multiplex PCR; TCRdb holds only in-frame clones, not every one. The sample consists of more than 350,000 clones, roughly 10% of them appearing once. Deletions cut 7 bases from V and 2 bases from J, with 14 bases between. This CDR3 has 13 amino acids. From germline, CDR1 is SQVTM and CDR2 ANQGSEA. With respect to this clone: As yet, its antigen is unknown.

This chain uses TRBV29-1 with TRBJ1-1, with D tentatively TRBD1 (6 bases). The TCR originated in a young woman in good health. Sequenced sample: naive CD4+ T cells from blood. CDR3 loop: CSGHRASNTEAFF. DNA for the CDR3: TGCAGCGGCCACAGGGCTAGCAACACTGAAGCTTTCTTT.